The clone carrying this T cell receptor (beta chain) turned up a few times. This sample stems from a study of molecular identifiers for immune sequencing clone quantification. TCRdb analysed the PCR reads with MiXCR anew, one entry per CDR3 protein. Of about 63,000 distinct CDR3 sequences in the sample, 15% to 20% were seen once. The CDR3 is made up of 17 amino acids. Trimming took 8 bases from V and 2 from J; bases not matched to a gene: 12. The J gene is TRBJ1-1, the V gene TRBV12-3 or TRBV12-4; the match to TRBD1 covers 12 bases. This receptor was identified in a human donor in good health. Some libraries in this study had Jurkat cell RNA spiked in. The sample comprised naive CD8+ T cells from blood, with Jurkat cell RNA spiked in. Subset described: FACS-sorted CD8+CD4-CCR7+CD45RA+ naive T cells. The CDR3 bases are TGTGCCAGCGTGGGGGTGGGACAGGGGGCAAAAAACACTGAAGCTTTCTTT. Amino acids: CASVGVGQGAKNTEAFF.